Shown below are 11 T cell receptor beta chains from a single sample sequenced in a study of T-cell reconstitution after alpha-beta-depleted transplantation in children. For TCRbeta, the library was prepared with unique molecular identifiers. TCRdb re-called the PCR reads with MiXCR, one entry per CDR3 protein. The sample records 350,000 to 500,000 distinct CDR3 sequences, around two fifths being singletons. The starting material was PBMCs, obtained before TCRalphabeta/CD19-depleted stem cell transplant. Receptor source: a girl aged 2 to 10 with aplastic anemia, due to receive a stem cell transplant.

The table lists this clonotype with a few counts. The chain has TRBV10-3 and TRBJ2-1, with 9 bases identical to TRBD2. This CDR3 spans 14 amino acids. Trimming removed 7 bases from V and 3 bases from J; junction bases left unmatched: 4. Germline V CDR1 and CDR2: ENHRY, SYGVKD. CDR3 DNA sequence: TGTGCCATCACCCGGACTAGCGACTACAATGAGCAGTTCTTC. This gives the protein CAITRTSDYNEQFF.

The J gene is TRBJ2-3, the V gene TRBV29-1; 10 positions match TRBD2. V was pared by 4 bases and J by 3 bases, with 7 bases of the junction left unmatched. This CDR3 region has 15 residues. Germline V gene lookup returns CDR1 SQVTM and CDR2 ANQGSEA. DNA for the CDR3: TGCAGCGTTGGCCCGGCTAGCGGGAGAACAGATACGCAGTATTTT. Amino acid sequence: CSVGPASGRTDTQYF.

This clonotype was picked up a small number of times. The gene calls are TRBV5-4 and TRBJ2-5; D gene uncertain. The V and J ends lost 0 bases and 4 bases respectively, with 10 bases between them. CDR1 is SGHNT, CDR2 YYREEE, per germline (reference sequence). This CDR3 is 14 amino acids long. CDR3 sequence: CASSLGPVGETQYF. CDR3 DNA sequence: TGTGCCAGCAGCTTGGGCCCAGTCGGAGAGACCCAGTACTTC.

The chain uses TRBV7-9 and TRBJ1-2; TRBD1 matches 7 bases. CDR3 length equals 13 residues. Per the germline V gene, CDR1 is SEHNR and CDR2 is FQNEAQ (reference sequence). V gave up 3 bases and J gave up 5 bases; unmatched junction bases: 3. CDR3 coding DNA: TGTGCCAGCAGCTTTGGGACAGATTATGGCTACACCTTC. It is translated as CASSFGTDYGYTF.

This clonotype was recorded many times. The rearrangement joins TRBV28 to TRBJ2-1, with D perhaps TRBD2 (7 bases). With 5 bases removed from V and 1 base from J, the gap between germline ends came to 18 bases. There are 17 residues in the CDR3. Germline V gene lookup returns CDR1 MDHEN and CDR2 SYDVKM. CDR3 bases: TGTGCCAGCAGTCGCTCGGGGGGCGGTGGGTCCTACAATGAGCAGTTCTTC. Amino acid sequence: CASSRSGGGGSYNEQFF. The full variable domain, with the rest looked up from reference TRBV28 and TRBJ2-1, is DVKVTQSSRYLVKRTGEKVFLECVQDMDHENMFWYRQDPGLGLRLIYFSYDVKMKEKGDIPEGYSVSREKKERFSLILESASTNQTSMYLCASSRSGGGGSYNEQFFGPGTRLTVL.

The V and J genes are TRBV28 and TRBJ2-1, with 10 bases lining up with TRBD1. V was clipped by 5 bases and J by 4 bases; unmatched bases: 8. CDR3 length: 16 amino acids. The germline CDR1 and CDR2 sequences are MDHEN and SYDVKM. The DNA of the CDR3 is TGTGCCAGCAGTGTCCGACAGGGGGCACGGTACAATGAGCAGTTCTTC. It yields the protein CASSVRQGARYNEQFF.

The V and J genes are TRBV20-1 and TRBJ2-1; 7 nucleotides agree with TRBD2. The CDR3 consists of 14 residues. V dropped 6 bases and J dropped 5; count of bases not matched to a gene: 10. The germline gives CDR1 DFQATT, CDR2 SNEGSKA (reference sequence). The CDR3: CSATLAPSHNEQFF. CDR3 nucleotide sequence: TGCAGTGCCACACTAGCGCCATCACACAATGAGCAGTTCTTC.

This clonotype was counted a single time. The chain employs TRBV28 and TRBJ2-2, with 9 bases lining up with TRBD1. The CDR3 is 15 residues long. J was trimmed by 5 bases and V by 5 bases; bases with no gene match: 6. The germline gives CDR1 MDHEN, CDR2 SYDVKM. The CDR3 sequence: CASSRDRERTGELFF. The CDR3 DNA follows: TGTGCCAGCAGTCGGGACAGGGAAAGGACCGGGGAGCTGTTTTTT.

This clonotype showed up many times. The rearrangement uses TRBV5-6 and TRBJ2-3; D possibly uses TRBD1 or TRBD2 (5 bases each). Germline lookup yields CDR1 SGHDT and CDR2 YYEEEE. V lost 3 bases and J 0 bases, leaving 11 bases between the germline ends. This CDR3 is built from 15 residues. CDR3 DNA: TGTGCCAGCAGCTGGGGACGTACTAGCACAGATACGCAGTATTTT. This sequence encodes CASSWGRTSTDTQYF.

This clonotype was observed a few times. The chain has TRBV10-3 and TRBJ1-1; 7 bases agree with TRBD1. J lost 2 bases, V lost 8 bases, and 5 bases had no gene match. From germline, CDR1 is ENHRY and CDR2 SYGVKD. The length of the CDR3 is 13 residues. The CDR3 protein is CAIGDRVNTEAFF. The CDR3 DNA follows: TGTGCCATCGGCGACAGGGTCAACACTGAAGCTTTCTTT.

In this sample, this clonotype turned up many times. The chain carries TRBV5-1 and TRBJ2-7; unclear D gene. CDR1 is SGHRS and CDR2 is YFSETQ in the germline V gene. The V gene lost 0 bases and the J gene lost 6 bases, with 13 bases spanning the gap. The CDR3 runs to 14 residues. The CDR3 DNA is TGCGCCAGCAGCTTGGAGGCGGCCCGGGTCGAGCAGTACTTC. Residues: CASSLEAARVEQYF.